The entry below gives a single TCR beta chain sequence along with its context. The CDR3 is made up of 18 amino acids. Germline values: CDR1 LGHNA, CDR2 YSLEER. V was shortened by 0 bases and J by 0 bases, with 15 bases between the two germline ends. In TCRdb, the 5' RACE reads were re-called with MiXCR into one record per CDR3 protein. The profile shows about 610,000 distinct CDR3 sequences, 15% to 20% of them singletons. The data were obtained in a study of T-cell memory formation after mild COVID-19. The sample consisted of PBMCs or a T cell subset sorted from them (not recorded which). This chain joins TRBV4-3 and TRBJ1-5; no clear D gene. This sequence originates from an adult woman who had mild COVID-19 (a few samples of this study predate the infection). Cell type and time point are not known. The DNA for the CDR3 is TGCGCCAGCAGCCAAGAATACGATGGACTGTATAGCAATCAGCCCCAGCATTTT. Its protein product is CASSQEYDGLYSNQPQHF.